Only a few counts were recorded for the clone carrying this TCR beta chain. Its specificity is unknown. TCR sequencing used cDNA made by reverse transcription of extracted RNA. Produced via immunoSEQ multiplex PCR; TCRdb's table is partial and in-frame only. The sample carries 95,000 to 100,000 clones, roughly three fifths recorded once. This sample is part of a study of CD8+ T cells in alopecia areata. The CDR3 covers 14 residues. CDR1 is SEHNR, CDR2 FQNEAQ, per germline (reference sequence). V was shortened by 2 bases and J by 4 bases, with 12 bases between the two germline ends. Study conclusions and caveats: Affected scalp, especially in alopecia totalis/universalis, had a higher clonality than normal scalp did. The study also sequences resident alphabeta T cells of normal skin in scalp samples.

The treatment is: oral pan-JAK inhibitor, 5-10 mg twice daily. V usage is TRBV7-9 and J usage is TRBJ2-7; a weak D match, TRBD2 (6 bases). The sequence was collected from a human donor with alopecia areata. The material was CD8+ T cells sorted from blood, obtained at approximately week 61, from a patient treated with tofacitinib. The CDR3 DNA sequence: TGTGCCAGCAGCTTATTCGGGGGAGATTACGAGCAGTACTTC. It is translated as CASSLFGGDYEQYF.